This TCR beta chain was sequenced during a study of beta chain features in type 1 diabetes (dated by TCRdb to 2017 to 2018). Regarding the study in general: Mean age, gender distribution, total cell number and subset yield were not different between patients and healthy donors. In the study, recently diagnosed type 1 diabetes patients and matched healthy donors were compared on the TCRB repertoires of their sorted circulating CD4+ T cell subsets. A total of 90 million to 130 million sorted cells were examined across all samples, and a strong correlation was observed between cell number per subset and RNA yield. Regulatory and stem cell-like memory subsets were isolated from only 8 patients and about eight healthy donors, whereas naive and central memory subsets came from all 30 or so donors. The research as a whole found: At VDJ recombination sites, patients with type 1 diabetes made fewer insertions and deleted more nucleotides, a pattern implying thymic rearrangement abnormalities. Naive, central memory and regulatory TCRB repertoires appeared more similar among patients than among healthy donors. Because cDNA rather than genomic DNA was sequenced, highly expressing activated cells could have been over-represented, although no difference in activation and CD3 levels was found between groups. Because small numbers of individuals were included in the HLA sub-analyses, any influence of HLA type on TCRB rearrangement was left unresolved. Type 1 diabetes patients showed a moderate but significant shortening of TCRB CDR3 length in all four CD4+ subsets. PCR might favor shorter templates, but patient and control samples were amplified and corrected together, so any skew would affect both groups equally.

From each donor, a single peripheral blood sample of approximately 0.11 L on average was drawn into heparinised tubes. A BD FACSAria II was used to sort naive, central memory, regulatory and stem cell-like memory CD4+ T cells with a panel that included CD45RO, CCR7, CD25, CD127, CD95 and CD27. Purity was above 95% for every sorted population. PBMCs were isolated right away by Lymphoprep density gradient centrifugation and were stained directly, without culture. So that batch effects would be minimized, each experiment stained and sorted samples in pairs, pairing one healthy donor with one patient. All of the isolated RNA was reverse transcribed with the High Capacity cDNA Reverse Transcription Kit, so expressed TCRB transcripts were sequenced. Deep immunoSEQ sequencing was applied to naive, central memory and regulatory T cell samples, giving an average of about 3.8 million total reads per sample. Sorted cells were lysed in RLT buffer, and RNA was extracted using DNase-treated RNeasy Micro or Mini kits according to cell number. Each cell subset was processed on its own to prevent cross-contamination, while patient and healthy donor samples were processed together. TCRB sequences were amplified from cDNA with the immunoSEQ multiplex PCR, producing 87-bp fragments spanning the CDR3 region. Sequencing of the amplicons was performed on the Illumina HiSeq platform. The paper's data handling went like this. Synthetic template baselines were used to correct PCR bias computationally, reads within Hamming distance 2 were collapsed together, and singletons that could not be merged were discarded. Reads were aligned against IMGT to assign V, D and J genes, CDR3 length and insertions or deletions at six rearrangement sites. Clonotype counts were normalized to sorted cell number within each subset before computing true diversity and Gini coefficients with the tcR R package. The overlap coefficient, calculated on TCRB nucleotide sequences, was used to quantify repertoire sharing. Out-of-frame TCRB sequences from naive cells were analyzed as a proxy for the pre-selection repertoire. TCRdb took this table from immuneACCESS and kept in-frame rearrangements with V and J called. Such tables lack part of the clones; where checked against another copy, unresolved V genes explain under half of the gap, and the rest is unexplained. V and J calls and clone size are copied from that table; D and trimming were computed from the DNA. This sample has fewer than 900,000 clones in its table, and about a sixth of those were observed once. The ten largest account for 0.023% of the sample.

Notes on this clone: Its cognate antigen has yet to be identified. Per-base qualities were not stored, and no clone one base away is much larger.

This clonotype originated in a woman younger than 35 in good health. What was sequenced was naive CD4+ T cells from blood. The sample's cell subset or site label is to be understood as: true naive CD4+ T cells.

The CDR3 is CASSLLTGQRYNEQFF. DNA sequence: TGTGCCAGCAGCTTACTCACGGGACAGAGATACAATGAGCAGTTCTTC. The sequence links TRBV7-2 to TRBJ2-1, and TRBD1 aligns with 7 junction nucleotides. For this chain, trimming is 2 bases at the V end and 4 bases at the J end, and the number of junction bases without a gene match is 8. The germline V gene encodes CDR1 SGHTA and CDR2 FQGNSA. The CDR3, cysteine through phenylalanine, is 16 amino acids long. Only the CDR3 region is kept as DNA, spanning 48 bases read in frame from base 1.